What follows are 32 T cell receptor beta chains derived from one specimen sequenced in a study of spatial heterogeneity in lung cancer. Regarding the study as a whole: Higher tumor mutation counts went along with higher counts of expanded intratumoral alpha and beta TCRs.

Noted time point: sample taken at primary tumor resection. The antigens of these receptors remain unknown. TCRdb re-called the 5' RACE reads through MiXCR, storing one row per CDR3 protein. The data hold some 5,100 distinct CDR3 sequences, with 22% observed a single time. The source material was lung tumor tissue, sampled at surgery. Receptors were obtained from a male donor with early-stage non-small cell lung cancer.

This clonotype showed up just a few times. The chain is built from TRBV18 and TRBJ1-2; no reliable D call. Germline CDR1 KGHSH, CDR2 LQKENI. The CDR3 is 13 residues long. The V and J ends lost 3 bases and 6 bases respectively, with 11 bases between them. CDR3 bases: TGTGCCAGCTCACCCCGGACGGCCAATGGCTACACCTTC. Its translation: CASSPRTANGYTF.

In its sample, this clonotype ranks as medium-sized. The chain joins TRBV6-2 or TRBV6-3 to TRBJ2-7; the D call may be TRBD1 or TRBD2 (5 bases each). V lost 11 bases, J lost 0 bases, and 8 bases lay in between. The germline V gene has CDR1 MNHEY and CDR2 SVGEGT. The CDR3 length is 11 residues. The CDR3 DNA reads as TGTGCCGCCGGGGCCTCCTACGAGCAGTACTTC. Translation: CAAGASYEQYF.

The V and J genes are TRBV7-6 and TRBJ2-7; a weak D match, TRBD1 (6 bases). The CDR3 has 13 amino acids. The ends were cut back, 6 bases at V and 3 bases at J, with 12 bases in the middle. Germline values: CDR1 SGHVS, CDR2 FNYEAQ. The CDR3 bases are TGTGCCAGCAGTCCGGGACACTTCTACGAGCAGTACTTC. Translation gives CASSPGHFYEQYF.

The CDR3, as DNA: TGTGCCAGCAGCTTAATTACAGATACGCAGTATTTT. It is translated as CASSLITDTQYF. The gene calls are TRBV7-2 and TRBJ2-3, with no clear D. Germline V lookup: CDR1 SGHTA, CDR2 FQGNSA. This CDR3 is 12 amino acids long. Trimming removed 2 bases at V and 3 bases at J, with 3 bases between. Variable domain in full (rest from reference TRBV7-2 and TRBJ2-3): GAGVSQSPSNKVTEKGKDVELRCDPISGHTALYWYRQSLGQGLEFLIYFQGNSAPDKSGLPSDRFSAERTGGSVSTLTIQRTQQEDSAVYLCASSLITDTQYFGPGTRLTVL.

The gene calls are TRBV27 and TRBJ2-7, with a weak D call TRBD1 (6 bases). The CDR3 length is 13 residues. Germline V gene lookup returns CDR1 MNHEY and CDR2 SMNVEV (reference sequence). V was clipped by 4 bases and J by 4 bases, with 11 bases between them. CDR3 residues: CASSSAGAYEQYF. The CDR3, as DNA: TGTGCCAGCAGTTCCGCAGGGGCATACGAGCAGTACTTC.

V gene TRBV6-2 or TRBV6-3 combines with J gene TRBJ2-1; 12 positions agree with TRBD2. Germline V gene data show CDR1 as MNHEY and CDR2 as SVGEGT. The CDR3 sequence is 14 residues long. V lost 8 bases and J lost 9; bases outside the gene matches: 8. The CDR3 bases are TGTGCCAGCGAAGGACTAGCGGGGTCTCTTGAGCAGTTCTTC. Amino acids: CASEGLAGSLEQFF.

The chain joins TRBV20-1 to TRBJ2-3; the D is unclear. This CDR3 has 16 residues. V lost 3 bases and J lost 0, with 16 bases in between. Germline V lookup: CDR1 DFQATT, CDR2 SNEGSKA (reference sequence). CDR3 nucleotides: TGCAGTGCTAGTATACCTGTAATCGCCAGCACAGATACGCAGTATTTT. It yields the protein CSASIPVIASTDTQYF.

This clonotype has a handful of counts. The V call is TRBV27, the J call TRBJ1-2, with D perhaps TRBD1 (6 bases). This CDR3 contains 15 residues. Trimming pared 6 bases from V and 3 bases from J, leaving 17 bases between. The germline V gene has CDR1 MNHEY and CDR2 SMNVEV (reference sequence). CDR3 sequence: CASRTTGPTHYGYTF. In nucleotides, the CDR3 is TGTGCCAGCAGGACGACAGGTCCGACTCACTATGGCTACACCTTC.

The V and J genes are TRBV9 and TRBJ2-7; 10 nucleotides match TRBD1. CDR3 length equals 16 residues. Losses at the gene ends were 3 bases for V and 6 bases for J; bases not matched to a gene: 12. The germline V gene has CDR1 SGDLS and CDR2 YYNGEE. The CDR3 DNA follows: TGTGCCAGCAGCGGAATCCCGGGACAGGGGCCTCCCGAGCAGTACTTC. As protein: CASSGIPGQGPPEQYF.

This chain uses TRBV27 with TRBJ1-5; tentatively, D is TRBD1 (6 bases). Between the trimmed V and J ends, which lost 2 bases and 6 bases, there was a span of 17 bases. The germline V gene has CDR1 MNHEY and CDR2 SMNVEV (reference sequence). This CDR3 comprises 16 residues. The CDR3 reads CASSLVGGLKGQPQHF. The DNA of the CDR3 is TGTGCCAGCAGTTTAGTAGGGGGGTTAAAAGGTCAGCCCCAGCATTTT.

This clonotype appeared a few times. The V gene is TRBV29-1, the J gene TRBJ2-5; 7 bases align to TRBD1. Trimming removed 4 bases from V and 0 bases from J; junction bases left unmatched: 8. The germline V gene encodes CDR1 SQVTM and CDR2 ANQGSEA. This CDR3 is 15 amino acids long. The CDR3 loop reads CSVGRGGRNQETQYF. CDR3 nucleotides: TGCAGCGTTGGTAGAGGGGGCCGCAACCAAGAGACCCAGTACTTC.

The V call is TRBV5-1, the J call TRBJ2-2, with a weak D call TRBD1 (6 bases). The CDR3 runs 17 residues. CDR1 is SGHRS and CDR2 is YFSETQ in the germline V gene. V gave up 2 bases and J gave up 0 bases, with 14 bases separating them. The CDR3 sequence: CASSLGHRDPNTGELFF. The CDR3 coding sequence is TGCGCCAGCAGCTTAGGCCACAGGGATCCGAACACCGGGGAGCTGTTTTTT.

This sequence joins TRBV5-6 and TRBJ2-5; 7 bases agree with TRBD1. CDR3 length: 16 amino acids. The germline V gene encodes CDR1 SGHDT and CDR2 YYEEEE. V was pared by 0 bases and J by 2 bases, with 7 bases of the junction left unmatched. The CDR3 region has the DNA TGTGCCAGCAGCTTGGGACCGGGACAGAGACAAGAGACCCAGTACTTC. Its protein is CASSLGPGQRQETQYF.

This clonotype is categorized as medium-sized. In DNA, the CDR3 is TGTGCCAGCAGCTCTAGCGGGACAACAGATACGCAGTATTTT. Translated, it gives CASSSSGTTDTQYF. The chain uses TRBV7-3 and TRBJ2-3; TRBD2 matches 9 bases. The CDR3 sequence is 14 residues long. With 4 bases clipped from V and 3 bases from J, the junction kept 2 bases outside the gene matches. Germline V gene sequence: CDR1 SGHTA, CDR2 FQGTGA.

This clonotype has just a few counts. This chain joins TRBV29-1 and TRBJ2-7; 7 positions agree with TRBD2. Germline CDR1 and CDR2: SQVTM and ANQGSEA. V shed 4 bases and J 0 bases; nucleotides not matched to a gene: 6. This CDR3 has 14 residues. CDR3 coding DNA: TGCAGCGTTGTGCCTAGCGGCTTCTCCTACGAGCAGTACTTC. Its translation is CSVVPSGFSYEQYF.

By sample share, this clonotype is medium-sized. CDR3 amino acids: CASSLSLGISPLHF. CDR3 in DNA: TGTGCCAGCAGTTTATCGTTGGGGATTTCACCCCTCCACTTT. The chain uses TRBV27 and TRBJ1-6; no clear D gene. CDR3 size: 14 residues. V was clipped by 0 bases and J by 9 bases, with 9 bases between them. Germline V gives CDR1 MNHEY, CDR2 SMNVEV (reference sequence).

This clonotype rates as medium-sized. This rearrangement joins TRBV24-1 to TRBJ2-1, with 7 bases lining up with TRBD2. This CDR3 region has 13 residues. Looked up from germline, CDR1 is KGHDR and CDR2 is SFDVKD. The J segment lost 9 bases and the V segment lost 9 bases, leaving 10 bases of the junction unmatched. The CDR3 nucleotides are TGTGCCACCGGGGCGGGAGTCATCCCTGAGCAGTTCTTC. The encoded protein is CATGAGVIPEQFF.

The J gene is TRBJ2-7, the V gene TRBV18; 8 nucleotides line up with TRBD2. The germline V gene encodes CDR1 KGHSH and CDR2 LQKENI. Unmatched junction bases numbered 15, after V lost 2 bases and J lost 0 bases. The CDR3 has 19 amino acids. The CDR3 region has the DNA TGTGCCAGCTCACCATCACGGGGGGGCGGGCTCTTCCGCTCCTACGAGCAGTACTTC. Encoded protein: CASSPSRGGGLFRSYEQYF.

The V gene is TRBV10-1, the J gene TRBJ2-6; TRBD1 is a possible D gene (5 bases). Germline CDR1 reads WNHNN; CDR2 reads SYGVQD (reference sequence). There are 18 residues in the CDR3. V lost 0 bases, J lost 2 bases, and 14 bases lay in between. The CDR3 reads CASSESHPGSAGANVLTF. Here the CDR3 DNA reads TGCGCCAGCAGTGAGTCACATCCAGGGTCTGCTGGGGCCAACGTCCTGACTTTC.

CDR3 in DNA: TGCGCCAGCAGATCACTCAGCGGCTACAATGAGCAGTTCTTC. This translates into CASRSLSGYNEQFF. The V and J genes are TRBV5-1 and TRBJ2-1, with a tentative D call TRBD2 (5 bases). Germline V gene sequence: CDR1 SGHRS, CDR2 YFSETQ. The CDR3 length is 14 residues. V was shortened by 5 bases and J by 3 bases, with 12 bases between the two germline ends.

J is TRBJ2-5 and V is TRBV5-4; D may be TRBD1 or TRBD2 (5 bases each). This CDR3 has 14 amino acids. Trimming cost V 0 bases and J 1 base, with 7 bases left between them. Germline V gene data show CDR1 as SGHNT and CDR2 as YYREEE (reference sequence). CDR3 residues: CASSLAGTQETQYF. In DNA, the CDR3 is TGTGCCAGCAGCTTGGCCGGGACCCAAGAGACCCAGTACTTC.

The chain links TRBV29-1 to TRBJ1-1, with D unclear. Germline CDR1 and CDR2: SQVTM and ANQGSEA. The CDR3 is 14 residues long. V lost 4 bases and J lost 6, with 18 bases in between. The CDR3 region has the DNA TGCAGCGTTGCCAGAAGTGAGGTGGTCTCTGAAGCTTTCTTT. Its protein product is CSVARSEVVSEAFF.

This clonotype rates as large. This chain joins TRBV30 and TRBJ2-1; tentatively, D is TRBD1 (5 bases). Germline CDR1 and CDR2: GTSNPN and SVGIG (reference sequence). Trimming stripped 2 bases from V and 3 bases from J, with 11 bases between. The CDR3 loop spans 14 amino acids. CDR3 residues: CAWSPWGNYNEQFF. In DNA, the CDR3 is TGTGCCTGGAGTCCGTGGGGCAACTACAATGAGCAGTTCTTC.

This clonotype was found once. The rearrangement joins TRBV7-2 to TRBJ2-3; 10 bases match TRBD1. Germline-derived CDR1 and CDR2 are SGHTA and FQGNSA. V lost 4 bases, J lost 4 bases, and 8 bases stayed unmatched. CDR3 size: 16 residues. This CDR3 reads CASSSRDRGWADTQYF. In DNA form, the CDR3 reads TGTGCCAGCAGCTCCCGGGACAGGGGATGGGCAGATACGCAGTATTTT.

By sample share, this clonotype is medium-sized. DNA of the CDR3: TGCAGTGCCCCGAGCGGGACCACCTACGAGCAGTACTTC. It translates to CSAPSGTTYEQYF. The chain combines TRBV20-1 with TRBJ2-7; 7 nucleotides align to TRBD2. The length of the CDR3 is 13 residues. CDR1 is DFQATT, CDR2 SNEGSKA, per germline (reference sequence). Trimming took 6 bases from V and 2 from J; bases not matched to a gene: 7.

This clonotype occurred a few times. The chain couples TRBV7-2 to TRBJ1-1; 12 nucleotides align to TRBD1. With V trimmed by 5 bases and J by 5 bases, 6 bases remained unmatched. The CDR3 has 15 amino acids. Per the germline V gene, CDR1 is SGHTA and CDR2 is FQGNSA. The CDR3 sequence is CASSRGTGGVTEAFF. DNA of the CDR3: TGTGCCAGCAGCCGGGGGACAGGGGGCGTAACTGAAGCTTTCTTT.

This clonotype was counted between two and nine times. J is TRBJ2-5 and V is TRBV12-3 or TRBV12-4, with D uncertain. V lost 4 bases and J lost 0, with 9 bases in between. This CDR3 has 14 amino acids. The CDR3 spells CASSYGSYQETQYF. The CDR3, as DNA: TGTGCCAGCAGTTATGGCTCATACCAAGAGACCCAGTACTTC.

This chain connects TRBV6-5 to TRBJ2-3, with 10 bases lining up with TRBD2. The germline gives CDR1 MNHEY, CDR2 SVGAGI. V dropped 5 bases and J dropped 4; count of bases not matched to a gene: 9. The CDR3 loop spans 16 amino acids. The CDR3 DNA sequence: TGTGCCAGCAGTCATAGCGGGGGGCTACTATCAGATACGCAGTATTTT. The encoded protein is CASSHSGGLLSDTQYF.

This clonotype is labeled as large (0.1 to 1%). CDR3 region: CSARERGHPSLGNIQYF. The CDR3 DNA reads as TGCAGTGCTAGAGAGAGGGGACACCCATCCCTCGGGAACATTCAGTACTTC. The rearrangement uses TRBV20-1 and TRBJ2-4; weak D call: TRBD1 (6 bases). This CDR3 spans 17 amino acids. Per the germline V gene, CDR1 is DFQATT and CDR2 is SNEGSKA (reference sequence). V was cut by 0 bases and J by 7 bases, with 22 bases left in between.

By sample share, this clonotype is medium-sized. The V and J genes are TRBV7-2 and TRBJ2-3; D remains ambiguous. In germline, CDR1 is SGHTA, CDR2 FQGNSA. The CDR3 is made up of 13 amino acids. V lost 1 base and J lost 4, with 6 bases in between. In DNA form, the CDR3 reads TGTGCCAGCAGCTTAGTCACATCAGATACGCAGTATTTT. Encoded protein: CASSLVTSDTQYF.

In this sample, this clonotype turned up a few times. The chain is built from TRBV7-2 and TRBJ2-7; D possibly corresponds to TRBD1 (5 bases). Trimming cost V 1 base and J 2 bases, with 9 bases left between them. The CDR3 is 14 residues long. Germline CDR1 and CDR2: SGHTA and FQGNSA. This chain's CDR3 is CASSLDPGPYEQYF. The CDR3 nucleotides are TGTGCCAGCAGCTTAGACCCAGGGCCCTACGAGCAGTACTTC. Combining the CDR3 with reference TRBV7-2 and TRBJ2-7 gives the whole variable domain GAGVSQSPSNKVTEKGKDVELRCDPISGHTALYWYRQSLGQGLEFLIYFQGNSAPDKSGLPSDRFSAERTGGSVSTLTIQRTQQEDSAVYLCASSLDPGPYEQYFGPGTRLTVT.

This clonotype is classed as medium-sized (0.01 to 0.1%). The chain recombines TRBV4-1 with TRBJ2-1; 9 bases are a match to TRBD1. The CDR3 is 15 amino acids. Germline CDR1 and CDR2: MGHRA and YSYEKL. With 1 base clipped from V and 8 bases from J, the junction kept 6 bases outside the gene matches. The CDR3, as DNA: TGCGCCAGCAGCCAAGGGACAGGGGAAGTTGATGAGCAGTTCTTC. It translates to CASSQGTGEVDEQFF.